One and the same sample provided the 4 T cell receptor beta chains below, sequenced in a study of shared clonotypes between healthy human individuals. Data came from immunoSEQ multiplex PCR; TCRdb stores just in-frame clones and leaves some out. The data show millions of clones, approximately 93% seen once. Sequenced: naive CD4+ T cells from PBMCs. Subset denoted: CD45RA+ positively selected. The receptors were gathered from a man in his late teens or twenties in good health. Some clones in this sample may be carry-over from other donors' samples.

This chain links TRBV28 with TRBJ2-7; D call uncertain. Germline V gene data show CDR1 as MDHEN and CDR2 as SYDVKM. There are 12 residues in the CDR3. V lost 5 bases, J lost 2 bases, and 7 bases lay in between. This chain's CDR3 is CASSQPTYEQYF. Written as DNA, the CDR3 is TGTGCCAGCAGTCAACCCACCTACGAGCAGTACTTC. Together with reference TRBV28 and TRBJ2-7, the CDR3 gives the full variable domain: DVKVTQSSRYLVKRTGEKVFLECVQDMDHENMFWYRQDPGLGLRLIYFSYDVKMKEKGDIPEGYSVSREKKERFSLILESASTNQTSMYLCASSQPTYEQYFGPGTRLTVT.

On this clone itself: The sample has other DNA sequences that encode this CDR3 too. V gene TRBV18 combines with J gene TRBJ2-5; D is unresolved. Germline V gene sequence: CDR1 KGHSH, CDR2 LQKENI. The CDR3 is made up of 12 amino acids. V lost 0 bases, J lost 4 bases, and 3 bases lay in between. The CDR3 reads CASSPPGETQYF. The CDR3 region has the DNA TGTGCCAGCTCACCACCTGGAGAGACCCAGTACTTC. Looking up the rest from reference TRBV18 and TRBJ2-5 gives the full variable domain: NAGVMQNPRHLVRRRGQEARLRCSPMKGHSHVYWYRQLPEEGLKFMVYLQKENIIDESGMPKERFSAEFPKEGPSILRIQQVVRGDSAAYFCASSPPGETQYFGPGTRLLVL.

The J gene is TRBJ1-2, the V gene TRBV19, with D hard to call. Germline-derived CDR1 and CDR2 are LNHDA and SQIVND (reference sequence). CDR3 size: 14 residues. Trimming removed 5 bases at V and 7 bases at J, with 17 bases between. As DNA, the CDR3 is TGTGCCAGTAGTGCGTATGGCCAGGACGCTGGCTACACCTTC. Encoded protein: CASSAYGQDAGYTF.

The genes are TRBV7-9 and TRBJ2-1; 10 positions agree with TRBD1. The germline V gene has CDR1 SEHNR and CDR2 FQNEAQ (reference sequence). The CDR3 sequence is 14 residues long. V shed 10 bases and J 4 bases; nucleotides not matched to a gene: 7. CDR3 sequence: CATRRDRGYNEQFF. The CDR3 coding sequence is TGTGCCACCAGGAGGGACAGGGGATACAATGAGCAGTTCTTC.